These T cell receptor beta chains were read from a single sample in a study of radiation and T cells in renal cell carcinoma. Sequencing was performed with immunoSEQ multiplex PCR; in TCRdb, only in-frame clones are kept and a portion is missing. The sample comprises around 20,000 clones, 59% of which are singletons, and 25% to 40% rests with the top ten. The material was tumor tissue, obtained from a patient whose treatment was nephrectomy without radiotherapy. The receptor source for this set is a man in his fifties or sixties with renal cell carcinoma. The CDR3 runs from the conserved cysteine through the conserved F or W. D genes are given only for firm matches. The listing skips clone size in some rows; elsewhere it reads once, few, many or a size class.

d_call	v_call	j_call	clone_size	cdr3_aa	cdr3_nt
-	TRBV28	TRBJ1-1	-	CASSLEWTEAFF	TGTGCCAGCAGCCTCGAGTGGACTGAAGCTTTCTTT
TRBD1	TRBV13	TRBJ1-1	-	CASSLATQTGPNMNTEAFF	TGTGCCAGCAGCTTAGCAACCCAGACAGGGCCCAACATGAACACTGAAGCTTTCTTT
TRBD2	TRBV11-2	TRBJ2-7	few	CASSPGLAGTYEQYF	TGTGCCAGCAGCCCGGGACTAGCGGGGACCTACGAGCAGTACTTC
-	TRBV6-6	TRBJ2-4	-	CASSYSEGVENIQYF	TGTGCCAGCAGTTACTCGGAAGGGGTTGAAAACATTCAGTACTTC
-	TRBV30	TRBJ1-5	-	CAWGGPGSNQPQHF	TGTGCCTGGGGGGGTCCAGGGTCAAATCAGCCCCAGCATTTT
TRBD1	TRBV7-9	TRBJ1-5	few	CASSLVGQGSGNQPQHF	TGTGCCAGCAGCTTAGTGGGACAGGGATCTGGCAATCAGCCCCAGCATTTT
-	TRBV29-1	TRBJ2-7	-	CSVSKLNLYEQYF	TGCAGCGTTTCCAAGCTGAATCTTTACGAGCAGTACTTC
-	TRBV12-5	TRBJ2-2	-	CASGLPPDFRRPGELFF	TGTGCTAGTGGTTTGCCTCCTGATTTTAGGAGACCCGGGGAGCTGTTTTTT
-	TRBV19	TRBJ1-4	-	CASSSDNEKLFF	TGTGCCAGTAGTTCGGATAATGAAAAACTGTTTTTT
-	TRBV19	TRBJ1-5	-	CASSIGSGSNQPQHF	TGTGCCAGTAGTATAGGTTCGGGTAGCAATCAGCCCCAGCATTTT
TRBD1	TRBV7-9	TRBJ2-1	-	CASRRQGVDEQFF	TGTGCCAGCAGGAGACAGGGAGTCGATGAGCAGTTCTTC